This TCR beta chain appears in the sequencing data of a study of T cell changes during pregnancy in multiple sclerosis. TCRdb keeps only in-frame clones here, not all; method: immunoSEQ multiplex PCR. The table includes some 20,000 clones, approximately 90% detected once. Germline CDR1 and CDR2: SNHLY and FYNNEI. The CDR3 contains 18 residues. Germline trimming cut 8 bases from V and 5 bases from J; bases unmatched to any gene: 23. Sequencing used CD4+ T cells from peripheral blood mononuclear cells, obtained in the first trimester of pregnancy. The receptor was derived from a female donor in good health, enrolled as a control in a pregnancy study. The chain carries TRBV2 and TRBJ2-5, with 7 bases lining up with TRBD2. The CDR3 DNA follows: TGTGCCAGCCCTTCAATATCGGAGGGAGGGTTCGCCGGTGAGACCCAGTACTTC. This gives the protein CASPSISEGGFAGETQYF.